This T cell receptor (beta chain) originates from a study of T cell responses to AZD1222 COVID-19 vaccine. Findings of the study overall: Clonal diversity may have been underestimated in mostly white British donors. Just six AZD1222 recipients were seropositive at baseline. Spike-specific TCR depth and breadth grew after two AZD1222 doses. Within unmutated variant regions lay the reported targets of nearly half of spike-specific TCRs.

Using immunoSEQ multiplex PCR, the repertoire was profiled, and TCRdb retains in-frame clones only, with some absent. The sample includes some 120,000 clones, 92% of them seen just once. In regard to this clone: What it binds is not known.

The CDR3 is 17 amino acids. Germline CDR1 is LNHNV and CDR2 is YYDKDF (reference sequence). V gave up 0 bases and J gave up 8 bases; unmatched junction bases: 9. V is TRBV15 and J is TRBJ2-1, with 11 bases matching TRBD2. This TCR came from an adult who received the AZD1222 COVID-19 vaccine. The material sequenced was peripheral blood, taken 28 days after the second AZD1222 dose. The CDR3 sequence is CATSRDPLAGGFYEQFF. CDR3 DNA sequence: TGTGCCACCAGCAGAGATCCCCTAGCGGGAGGTTTCTATGAGCAGTTCTTC. The full variable domain, in which reference TRBV15 and TRBJ2-1 provide the parts outside the CDR3, is DAMVIQNPRYQVTQFGKPVTLSCSQTLNHNVMYWYQQKSSQAPKLLFHYYDKDFNNEADTPDNFQSRRPNTSFCFLDIRSPGLGDTAMYLCATSRDPLAGGFYEQFFGPGTRLTVL.